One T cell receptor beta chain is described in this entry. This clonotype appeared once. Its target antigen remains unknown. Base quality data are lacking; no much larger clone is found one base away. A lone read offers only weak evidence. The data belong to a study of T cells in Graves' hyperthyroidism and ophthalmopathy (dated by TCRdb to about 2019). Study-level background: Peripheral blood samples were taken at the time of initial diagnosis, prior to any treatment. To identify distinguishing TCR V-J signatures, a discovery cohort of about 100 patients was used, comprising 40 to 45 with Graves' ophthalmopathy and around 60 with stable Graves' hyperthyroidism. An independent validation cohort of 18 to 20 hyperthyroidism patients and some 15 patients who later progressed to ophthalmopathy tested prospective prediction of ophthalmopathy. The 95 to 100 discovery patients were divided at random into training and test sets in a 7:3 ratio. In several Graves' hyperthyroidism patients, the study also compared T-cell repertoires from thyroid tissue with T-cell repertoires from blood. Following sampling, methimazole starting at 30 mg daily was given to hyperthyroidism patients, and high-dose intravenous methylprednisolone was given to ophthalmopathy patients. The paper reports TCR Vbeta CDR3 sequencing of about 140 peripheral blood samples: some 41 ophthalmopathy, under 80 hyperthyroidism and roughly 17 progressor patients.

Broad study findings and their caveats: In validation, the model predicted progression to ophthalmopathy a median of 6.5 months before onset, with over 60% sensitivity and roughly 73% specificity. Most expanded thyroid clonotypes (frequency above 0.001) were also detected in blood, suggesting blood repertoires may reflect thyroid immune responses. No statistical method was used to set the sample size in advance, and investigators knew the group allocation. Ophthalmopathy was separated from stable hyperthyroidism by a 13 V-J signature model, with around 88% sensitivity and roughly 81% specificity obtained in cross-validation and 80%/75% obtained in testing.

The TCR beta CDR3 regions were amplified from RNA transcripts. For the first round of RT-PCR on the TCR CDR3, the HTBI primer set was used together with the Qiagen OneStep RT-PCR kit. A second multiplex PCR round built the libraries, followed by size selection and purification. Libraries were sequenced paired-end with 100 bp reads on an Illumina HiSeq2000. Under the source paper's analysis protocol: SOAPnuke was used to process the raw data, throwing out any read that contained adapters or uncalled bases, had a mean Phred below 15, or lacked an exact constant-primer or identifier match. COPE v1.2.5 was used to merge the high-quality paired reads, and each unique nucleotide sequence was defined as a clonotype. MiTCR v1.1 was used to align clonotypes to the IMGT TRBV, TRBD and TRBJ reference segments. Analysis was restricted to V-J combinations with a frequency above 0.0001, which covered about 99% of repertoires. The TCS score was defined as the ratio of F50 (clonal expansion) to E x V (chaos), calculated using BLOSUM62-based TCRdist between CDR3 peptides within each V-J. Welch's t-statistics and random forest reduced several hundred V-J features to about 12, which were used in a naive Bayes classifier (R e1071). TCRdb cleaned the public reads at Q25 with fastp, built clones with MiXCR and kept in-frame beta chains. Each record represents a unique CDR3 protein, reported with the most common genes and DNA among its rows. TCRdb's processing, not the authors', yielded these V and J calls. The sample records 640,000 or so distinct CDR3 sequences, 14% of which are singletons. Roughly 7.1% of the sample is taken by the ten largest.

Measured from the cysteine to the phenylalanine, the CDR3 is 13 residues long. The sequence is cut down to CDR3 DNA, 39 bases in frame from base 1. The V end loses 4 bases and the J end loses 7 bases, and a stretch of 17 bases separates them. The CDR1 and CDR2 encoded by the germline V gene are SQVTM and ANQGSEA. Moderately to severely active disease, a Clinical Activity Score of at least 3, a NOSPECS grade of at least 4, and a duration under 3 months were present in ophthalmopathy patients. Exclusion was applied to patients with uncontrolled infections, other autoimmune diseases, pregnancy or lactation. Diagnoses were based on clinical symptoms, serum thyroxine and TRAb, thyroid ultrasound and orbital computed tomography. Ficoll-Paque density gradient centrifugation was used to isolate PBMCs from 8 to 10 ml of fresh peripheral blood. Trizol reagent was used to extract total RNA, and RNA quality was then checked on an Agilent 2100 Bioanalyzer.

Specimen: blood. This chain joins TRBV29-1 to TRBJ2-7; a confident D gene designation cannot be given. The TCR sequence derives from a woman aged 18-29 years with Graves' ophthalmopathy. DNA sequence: TGCAGCGTTGGACTCCTAGACCCCCTGGAGCAGTACTTC. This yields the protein CSVGLLDPLEQYF.